These 27 T cell receptor beta chains were sequenced from one sample in a study of PD-1 blockade in classical Hodgkin lymphoma. Using immunoSEQ multiplex PCR, the repertoire was profiled, and TCRdb retains in-frame clones only, with some absent. The repertoire includes 50,000 or so clones, 90% of them detected once, and about 15% sits in the top ten. Sample time point: cycle 4 day 1 (C4D1), after five to seven weeks of nivolumab. Relapse after autologous stem cell transplantation occurred in every patient, and brentuximab vedotin exposure varied. Material: peripheral blood mononuclear cells (PBMCs), obtained before the fourth cycle of nivolumab. The receptors were sampled from a human donor with classical Hodgkin lymphoma.

V and J are TRBV5-8 and TRBJ1-2; unclear D gene. Germline V lookup: CDR1 SGHTS, CDR2 YDEGEE. CDR3 size: 13 residues. Between the trimmed V and J ends, which lost 2 bases and 4 bases, there was a span of 9 bases. The chain's CDR3 is CASSFLGAYGYTF. Here the CDR3 DNA reads TGTGCCAGCAGCTTCCTTGGAGCCTATGGCTACACCTTC.

DNA of the CDR3: TGTGCCAGCAGCTACCCACTAGCGGGGTCTGCCGGGTTCTACAATGAGCAGTTCTTC. Translation: CASSYPLAGSAGFYNEQFF. The genes are TRBV7-4 and TRBJ2-1; 10 nucleotides match TRBD2. The CDR3 sequence is 19 residues long. J was trimmed by 3 bases and V by 4 bases; bases with no gene match: 15. Germline V gives CDR1 SGHVT, CDR2 SQSDAQ.

V and J are TRBV7-9 and TRBJ2-7; maybe TRBD2 (7 bases). The CDR3 length is 14 residues. Germline CDR1 is SEHNR and CDR2 is FQNEAQ (reference sequence). V gave up 3 bases and J gave up 6 bases, with 15 bases separating them. CDR3: CASSFGGLLSEQYF. DNA for the CDR3: TGTGCCAGCAGCTTCGGGGGGCTACTATCCGAGCAGTACTTC.

The V and J genes are TRBV7-3 and TRBJ2-7; the match to TRBD2 covers 7 bases. V lost 5 bases, J lost 5 bases, and 6 bases stayed unmatched. Germline V gene data show CDR1 as SGHTA and CDR2 as FQGTGA. The CDR3 runs to 13 residues. CDR3 sequence reads: CASSRGRTDEQYF. CDR3 nucleotide sequence: TGTGCCAGCAGCCGCGGGAGAACAGACGAGCAGTACTTC.

The chain is built from TRBV2 and TRBJ2-3; 12 bases match TRBD1. The V and J ends lost 6 bases and 2 bases, in that order; junction bases with no gene match: 15. Germline CDR1 is SNHLY and CDR2 is FYNNEI. This CDR3 spans 19 amino acids. The DNA of the CDR3 is TGTGCCAGCAGGGGGACAGGGGGCCCCCCTCGGCCCCTCACAGATACGCAGTATTTT. Protein sequence: CASRGTGGPPRPLTDTQYF. The complete variable domain, with remaining parts taken from reference TRBV2 and TRBJ2-3, reads EPEVTQTPSHQVTQMGQEVILRCVPISNHLYFYWYRQILGQKVEFLVSFYNNEISEKSEIFDDQFSVERPDGSNFTLKIRSTKLEDSAMYFCASRGTGGPPRPLTDTQYFGPGTRLTVL.

The rearrangement links TRBV19 to TRBJ2-7; the D gene could be TRBD1 or TRBD2 (5 bases each). The V end lost 8 bases, the J end lost 4 bases, and 15 bases lay between the germline ends. CDR3 length equals 13 residues. Germline V gene data show CDR1 as LNHDA and CDR2 as SQIVND (reference sequence). DNA of the CDR3: TGTGCCAGTTTTGGGACCCCAGGGTACGAGCAGTACTTC. Its protein is CASFGTPGYEQYF.

V usage is TRBV4-1 and J usage is TRBJ2-1; the D gene is possibly TRBD2 (8 bases). Trimming pared 7 bases from V and 1 base from J, leaving 20 bases between. Looked up from germline, CDR1 is MGHRA and CDR2 is YSYEKL. This CDR3 is built from 17 residues. The chain's CDR3 is CASKGLGGLSSYNEQFF. The CDR3, as DNA: TGCGCCAGCAAGGGACTAGGGGGCCTCTCATCCTACAATGAGCAGTTCTTC.

V and J are TRBV6-5 and TRBJ1-4, with D possibly being TRBD1 (6 bases). Trimming stripped 6 bases from V and 5 bases from J, with 13 bases between. CDR1 is MNHEY and CDR2 is SVGAGI in the germline V gene. This CDR3 is built from 14 residues. The CDR3 here is CASSLTGENEKLFF. In DNA form, the CDR3 reads TGTGCCAGCAGCCTGACAGGCGAGAATGAAAAACTGTTTTTT.

The chain joins TRBV28 to TRBJ1-4, with D possibly matching TRBD1 (6 bases). Between the trimmed V and J ends, which lost 3 bases and 0 bases, there was a span of 8 bases. Per germline, CDR1 MDHEN and CDR2 SYDVKM. The CDR3 extends over 15 amino acids. In DNA, the CDR3 is TGTGCCAGCAGTTTTTGGACAGCAACTAATGAAAAACTGTTTTTT. Translation gives CASSFWTATNEKLFF.

This clone was detected once. This chain links TRBV9 with TRBJ2-1; D possibly uses TRBD1 or TRBD2 (5 bases each). The ends were cut back, 2 bases at V and 7 bases at J, with 16 bases in the middle. The CDR3 runs 15 residues. Per germline, CDR1 SGDLS and CDR2 YYNGEE. This CDR3 is CASSVSGGWGNEQFF. The CDR3 DNA sequence: TGTGCCAGCAGCGTCTCTGGCGGGTGGGGGAATGAGCAGTTCTTC.

This clone was picked up a small number of times. The chain couples TRBV4-1 to TRBJ2-7; 10 nucleotides match TRBD2. V shed 4 bases and J 0 bases; nucleotides not matched to a gene: 6. The CDR3 length is 16 residues. Germline lookup yields CDR1 MGHRA and CDR2 YSYEKL. The CDR3 DNA reads as TGCGCCAGCAGCCGGCAAGCTAGCGGGAGCTCCTACGAGCAGTACTTC. It codes for CASSRQASGSSYEQYF.

The chain joins TRBV6-5 to TRBJ1-2; D not resolved. Trimming removed 5 bases at V and 4 bases at J, with 17 bases between. The CDR3 has 15 residues. Per the germline V gene, CDR1 is MNHEY and CDR2 is SVGAGI. The CDR3 spells CASSPTRGRSYGYTF. DNA of the CDR3: TGTGCCAGCAGTCCAACCCGCGGCAGGAGCTATGGCTACACCTTC.

The gene calls are TRBV10-2 and TRBJ2-3, with unresolved D. The CDR3 runs 15 residues. V lost 2 bases, J lost 6 bases, and 15 bases lay in between. The germline V gene encodes CDR1 WSHSY and CDR2 SAAADI. CDR3: CASSEGRPQVDTQYF. CDR3 bases: TGCGCCAGCAGTGAGGGTCGGCCTCAAGTCGATACGCAGTATTTT.

This clone has a single count. The J gene is TRBJ2-3, the V gene TRBV29-1; 7 bases are shared with TRBD2. The CDR3 has 16 amino acids. Germline assignment: CDR1 SQVTM and CDR2 ANQGSEA. V lost 1 base and J lost 0; bases outside the gene matches: 7. The CDR3 region has the DNA TGCAGCGTTGAAGCGCTAGCGGAGTTAAGCACAGATACGCAGTATTTT. Protein: CSVEALAELSTDTQYF.

This chain uses TRBV14 with TRBJ2-1, with 8 bases aligning to TRBD2. The ends lost 5 bases at V and 6 bases at J; junction bases unmatched: 6. This CDR3 region has 14 residues. Germline CDR1 is SGHDN and CDR2 is FVKESK. The CDR3 DNA is TGTGCCAGCAGCTCTCGGGAGGGTGTCAATGAGCAGTTCTTC. Protein product: CASSSREGVNEQFF. The whole variable domain, remainder taken from reference TRBV14 and TRBJ2-1, is EAGVTQFPSHSVIEKGQTVTLRCDPISGHDNLYWYRRVMGKEIKFLLHFVKESKQDESGMPNNRFLAERTGGTYSTLKVQPAELEDSGVYFCASSSREGVNEQFFGPGTRLTVL.

The rearrangement uses TRBV6-1 and TRBJ2-7; 9 bases align to TRBD2. This CDR3 has 13 amino acids. V shed 10 bases, J shed 4 bases, and the junction held 8 bases outside the gene matches. Germline V gene lookup returns CDR1 MNHNS and CDR2 SASEGT. The CDR3 here is CATIAGDFYEQYF. In DNA form, the CDR3 reads TGTGCCACCATAGCGGGAGATTTTTACGAGCAGTACTTC.

The rearrangement joins TRBV5-1 to TRBJ2-1; 8 nucleotides agree with TRBD1. The CDR3 extends over 15 amino acids. With V trimmed by 4 bases and J by 4 bases, 7 bases remained unmatched. The germline gives CDR1 SGHRS, CDR2 YFSETQ. The CDR3 DNA reads TGCGCCAGCAGCCCAACGGGACAGGCATACAATGAGCAGTTCTTC. This gives the protein CASSPTGQAYNEQFF.

The CDR3, as DNA: TGTGCAAGTCGCGTGGTTAGGACACGAAAGACCTATGGCTACACCTTC. Translated: CASRVVRTRKTYGYTF. The V call is TRBV12-2, the J call TRBJ1-2; the table's D gene call, TRBD1, was not cross checked with the DNA. TRBV12-2 is annotated as a pseudogene. The CDR3 spans 16 residues.

The chain couples TRBV5-1 to TRBJ2-5, with 10 nucleotides matching TRBD2. Germline V lookup: CDR1 SGHRS, CDR2 YFSETQ. The J segment lost 4 bases and the V segment lost 0 bases, leaving 0 bases of the junction unmatched. This CDR3 has 14 residues. The CDR3 loop reads CASSLGLAGETQYF. As DNA, the CDR3 is TGCGCCAGCAGCTTGGGACTAGCGGGAGAGACCCAGTACTTC. Based on the CDR3 plus reference TRBV5-1 and TRBJ2-5, the full variable domain is KAGVTQTPRYLIKTRGQQVTLSCSPISGHRSVSWYQQTPGQGLQFLFEYFSETQRNKGNFPGRFSGRQFSNSRSEMNVSTLELGDSALYLCASSLGLAGETQYFGPGTRLLVL.

This sequence joins TRBV19 and TRBJ2-1; the match to TRBD2 covers 10 bases. Germline lookup yields CDR1 LNHDA and CDR2 SQIVND (reference sequence). Germline trimming cut 0 bases from V and 4 bases from J; bases unmatched to any gene: 15. This CDR3 spans 20 amino acids. The CDR3 bases are TGTGCCAGTAGTATAGATCCCATACCTCTTACTAGCGGGGCATACAATGAGCAGTTCTTC. Its translation: CASSIDPIPLTSGAYNEQFF.

This clone occurred a few times. The V call is TRBV11-2, the J call TRBJ2-4; no definite D call. The CDR3 contains 13 residues. Germline V gene sequence: CDR1 SGHAT, CDR2 FQNNGV. V dropped 2 bases and J dropped 8 bases, with 10 bases sitting between them. The CDR3 spells CASSLPSLDIQYF. The CDR3 bases are TGTGCCAGCAGCTTACCTAGTTTGGACATTCAGTACTTC.

This sequence joins TRBV4-2 and TRBJ1-4, with unresolved D. Looked up from germline, CDR1 is LGHNA and CDR2 is YNFKEQ. V was shortened by 0 bases and J by 5 bases, with 7 bases between the two germline ends. The CDR3 spans 14 residues. The CDR3 loop reads CASSQDRSNEKLFF. The CDR3 coding sequence is TGTGCCAGCAGCCAAGATCGCTCCAATGAAAAACTGTTTTTT.

The V and J genes are TRBV9 and TRBJ2-5, with D perhaps TRBD2 (5 bases). Trimming left V 1 base short and J 4 bases short, with 14 bases between. The CDR3 loop spans 15 amino acids. CDR1 and CDR2 from the germline V gene are SGDLS and YYNGEE. Here the CDR3 reads CASSVTGSNRETQYF. The CDR3 nucleotides are TGTGCCAGCAGCGTAACGGGATCTAACCGAGAGACCCAGTACTTC.

The chain carries TRBV10-3 and TRBJ1-1, with D possibly TRBD1 on 5 matching bases. With 8 bases removed from V and 4 bases from J, the gap between germline ends came to 17 bases. The CDR3 length is 14 residues. CDR1 and CDR2 from the germline V gene are ENHRY and SYGVKD. CDR3 sequence reads: CAIGNRGSGTEAFF. The CDR3 nucleotides read TGTGCCATCGGCAATCGGGGGTCCGGCACTGAAGCTTTCTTT.

This clone occurred once. This chain uses TRBV5-1 with TRBJ1-4; D is unresolved. Trimming took off 0 bases at V and 3 bases at J, with 6 bases between the two ends. Germline CDR1 is SGHRS and CDR2 is YFSETQ. The CDR3 totals 14 residues. CDR3 amino acids: CASSLGGSNEKLFF. DNA of the CDR3: TGCGCCAGCAGCTTGGGTGGGTCTAATGAAAAACTGTTTTTT.

This chain uses TRBV6-1 with TRBJ1-5, with D unclear. CDR1 is MNHNS and CDR2 is SASEGT in the germline V gene. This CDR3 is 14 amino acids long. Trimming left V 1 base short and J 9 bases short, with 13 bases between. The CDR3 DNA is TGTGCCAGCAGTGAAGGGTCGAAATGGGGGCCCCAGCATTTT. Its protein product is CASSEGSKWGPQHF.

The rearrangement links TRBV14 to TRBJ1-1; 9 bases agree with TRBD1. CDR3 length: 17 residues. V shed 4 bases and J 4 bases; nucleotides not matched to a gene: 13. Germline CDR1 is SGHDN and CDR2 is FVKESK. The DNA of the CDR3 is TGTGCCAGCAGCCCTTTCTTGACAGGGGGGGTTAGCACTGAAGCTTTCTTT. Translated, it gives CASSPFLTGGVSTEAFF. The variable domain in full, completed from reference TRBV14 and TRBJ1-1, reads EAGVTQFPSHSVIEKGQTVTLRCDPISGHDNLYWYRRVMGKEIKFLLHFVKESKQDESGMPNNRFLAERTGGTYSTLKVQPAELEDSGVYFCASSPFLTGGVSTEAFFGQGTRLTVV.